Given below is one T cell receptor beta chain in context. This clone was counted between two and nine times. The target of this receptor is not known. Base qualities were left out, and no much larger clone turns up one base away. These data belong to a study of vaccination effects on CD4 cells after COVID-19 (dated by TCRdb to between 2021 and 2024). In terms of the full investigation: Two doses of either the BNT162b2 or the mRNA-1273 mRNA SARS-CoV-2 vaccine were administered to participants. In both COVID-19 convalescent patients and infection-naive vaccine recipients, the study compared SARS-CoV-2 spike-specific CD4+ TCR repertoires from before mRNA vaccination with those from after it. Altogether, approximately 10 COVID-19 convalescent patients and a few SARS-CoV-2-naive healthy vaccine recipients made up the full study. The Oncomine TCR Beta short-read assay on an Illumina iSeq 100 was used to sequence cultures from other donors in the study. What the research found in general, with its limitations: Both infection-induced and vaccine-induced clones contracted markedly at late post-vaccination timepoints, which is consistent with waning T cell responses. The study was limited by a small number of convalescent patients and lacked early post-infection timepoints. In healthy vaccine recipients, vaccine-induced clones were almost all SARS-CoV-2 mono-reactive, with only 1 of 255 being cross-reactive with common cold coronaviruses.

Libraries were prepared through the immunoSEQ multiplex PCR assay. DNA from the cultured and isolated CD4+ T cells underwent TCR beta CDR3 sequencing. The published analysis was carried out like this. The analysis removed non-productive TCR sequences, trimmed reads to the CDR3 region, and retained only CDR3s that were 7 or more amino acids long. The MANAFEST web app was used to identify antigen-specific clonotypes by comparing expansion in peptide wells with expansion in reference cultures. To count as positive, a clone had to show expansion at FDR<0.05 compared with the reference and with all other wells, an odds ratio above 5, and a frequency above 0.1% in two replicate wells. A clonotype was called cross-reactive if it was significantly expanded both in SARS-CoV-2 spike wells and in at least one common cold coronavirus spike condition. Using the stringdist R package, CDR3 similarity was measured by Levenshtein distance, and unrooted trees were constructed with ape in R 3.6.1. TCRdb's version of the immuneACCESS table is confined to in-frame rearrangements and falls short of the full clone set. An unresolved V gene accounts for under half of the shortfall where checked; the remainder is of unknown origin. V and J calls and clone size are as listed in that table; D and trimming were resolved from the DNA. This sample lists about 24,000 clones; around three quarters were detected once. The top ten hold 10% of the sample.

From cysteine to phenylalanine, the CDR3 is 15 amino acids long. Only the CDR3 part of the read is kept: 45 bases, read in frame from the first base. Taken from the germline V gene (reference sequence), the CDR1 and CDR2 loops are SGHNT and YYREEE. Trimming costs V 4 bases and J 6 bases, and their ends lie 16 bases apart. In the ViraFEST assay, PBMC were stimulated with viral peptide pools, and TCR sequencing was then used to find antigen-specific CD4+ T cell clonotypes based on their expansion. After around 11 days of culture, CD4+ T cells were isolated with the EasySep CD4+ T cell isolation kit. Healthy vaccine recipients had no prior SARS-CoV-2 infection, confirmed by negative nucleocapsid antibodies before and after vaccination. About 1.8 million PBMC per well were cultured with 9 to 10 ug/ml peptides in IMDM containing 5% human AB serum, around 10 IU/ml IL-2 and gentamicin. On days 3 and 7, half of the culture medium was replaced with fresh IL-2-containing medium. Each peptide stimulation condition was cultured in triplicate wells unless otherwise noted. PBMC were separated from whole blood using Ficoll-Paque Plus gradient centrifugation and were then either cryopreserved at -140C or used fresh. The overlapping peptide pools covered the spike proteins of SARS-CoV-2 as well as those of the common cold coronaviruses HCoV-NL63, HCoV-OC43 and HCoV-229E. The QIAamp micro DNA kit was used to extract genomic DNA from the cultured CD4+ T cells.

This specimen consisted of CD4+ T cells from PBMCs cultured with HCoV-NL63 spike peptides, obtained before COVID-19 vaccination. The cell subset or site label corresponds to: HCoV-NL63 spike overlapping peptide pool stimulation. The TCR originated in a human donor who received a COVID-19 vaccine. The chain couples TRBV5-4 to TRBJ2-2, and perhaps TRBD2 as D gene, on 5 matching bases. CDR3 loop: CASSPDGLAAGELFF. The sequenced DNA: TGTGCCAGCAGCCCCGACGGGCTAGCCGCCGGGGAGCTGTTTTTT.